This entry lists 4 T cell receptor beta chains sequenced from one sample in a study of T cells in Graves' hyperthyroidism and ophthalmopathy. There were TCR beta CDR3 regions amplified from RNA transcripts. TCR CDR3 regions were first amplified by RT-PCR with HTBI primers. TCRdb called the multiplex PCR reads again in MiXCR, with one record for every CDR3 protein. Of approximately 600,000 distinct CDR3 sequences listed, roughly 20% are singletons. Sequencing was carried out using blood. The receptors stem from a man aged 30-40 years with Graves' ophthalmopathy.

V and J are TRBV27 and TRBJ2-7; the match to TRBD2 covers 11 bases. Trimming cost V 6 bases and J 3 bases; bases outside gene matches: 7. From germline, CDR1 is MNHEY and CDR2 SMNVEV (reference sequence). The CDR3 is made up of 15 amino acids. As DNA, the CDR3 is TGTGCCAGCAGGCCGACTAGCGGGAATCTCTACGAGCAGTACTTC. Translation: CASRPTSGNLYEQYF.

The chain links TRBV7-6 to TRBJ1-2; D remains ambiguous. V was trimmed by 1 base and J by 3 bases, leaving 9 bases between them. The CDR3 spans 14 residues. Per germline, CDR1 SGHVS and CDR2 FNYEAQ. The DNA for the CDR3 is TGTGCCAGCAGCTTAGGCCATGGGGACTATGGCTACACCTTC. Translated, it gives CASSLGHGDYGYTF.

This clonotype was seen ten or more times. The chain is built from TRBV3-1 and TRBJ1-5; D is undetermined. CDR1 is LGHDT and CDR2 is YNNKEL in the germline V gene (reference sequence). The CDR3 has 14 residues. V lost 3 bases and J lost 6, with 12 bases in between. The CDR3 DNA reads TGTGCCAGCAGCCAGAAGGTTCTAGGTCAGCCCCAGCATTTT. It encodes CASSQKVLGQPQHF.

With respect to this clonotype: A read error may produce the germline difference seen at one junction end. The genes are TRBV10-2 and TRBJ2-7, with D possibly matching TRBD2 (6 bases). The CDR3 extends over 14 amino acids. Germline CDR1 reads WSHSY; CDR2 reads SAAADI. CDR3 sequence reads: CASTSSGHSYGQYF. The CDR3 coding sequence is TGCGCCAGCACCTCAAGCGGGCATTCCTACGGGCAGTACTTC.